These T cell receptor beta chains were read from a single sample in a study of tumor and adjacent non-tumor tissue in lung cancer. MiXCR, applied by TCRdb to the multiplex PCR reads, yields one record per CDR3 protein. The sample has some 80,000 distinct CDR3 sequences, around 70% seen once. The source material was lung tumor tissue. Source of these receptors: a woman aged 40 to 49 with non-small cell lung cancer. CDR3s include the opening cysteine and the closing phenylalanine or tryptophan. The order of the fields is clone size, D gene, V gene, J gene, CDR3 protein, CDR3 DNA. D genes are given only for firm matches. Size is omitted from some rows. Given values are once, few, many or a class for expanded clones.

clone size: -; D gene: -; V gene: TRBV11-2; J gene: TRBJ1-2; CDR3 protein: CASSPTDMKRINDYTF; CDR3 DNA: TGTGCCAGCAGCCCGACGGACATGAAGCGGATAAATGACTACACCTTC
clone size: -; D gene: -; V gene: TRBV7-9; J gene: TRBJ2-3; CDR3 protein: CASSLRSSSTDTQYF; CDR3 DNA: TGTGCAAGCAGCTTAAGGTCAAGCAGCACAGATACGCAGTATTTT
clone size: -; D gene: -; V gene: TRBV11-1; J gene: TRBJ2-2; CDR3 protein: CTSSSLAIGTGELFF; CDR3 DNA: TGTACCAGTAGCTCCCTGGCAATAGGAACCGGGGAGCTGTTTTTT
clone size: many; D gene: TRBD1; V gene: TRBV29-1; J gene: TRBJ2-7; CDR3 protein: CSVMTGVPYEQYF; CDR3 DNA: TGCAGCGTGATGACAGGGGTTCCCTACGAGCAGTACTTC
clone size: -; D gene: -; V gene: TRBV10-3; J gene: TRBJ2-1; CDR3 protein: CAINGASAAGEQFF; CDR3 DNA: TGTGCAATTAATGGGGCCAGCGCGGCCGGTGAGCAGTTCTTC
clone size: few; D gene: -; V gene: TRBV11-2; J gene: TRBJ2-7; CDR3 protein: CASSSPGRAESGYEQYF; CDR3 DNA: TGTGCCAGCAGCTCACCCGGTCGGGCGGAGAGCGGCTACGAGCAGTATTTC
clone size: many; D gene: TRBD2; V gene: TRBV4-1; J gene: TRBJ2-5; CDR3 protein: CASSKGLAGETQYF; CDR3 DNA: TGCGCCAGCAGCAAGGGACTAGCGGGGGAGACCCAGTACTTC
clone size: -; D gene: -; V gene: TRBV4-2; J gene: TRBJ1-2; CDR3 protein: CASSHVSGGTRAGYTF; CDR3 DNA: TGTGCCAGCAGCCATGTTTCAGGAGGGACGCGAGCTGGCTACACCTTC
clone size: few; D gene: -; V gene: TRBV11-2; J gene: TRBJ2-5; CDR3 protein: CTSSLVGRRAQEIQYF; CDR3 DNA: TGTACCAGTAGCTTAGTTGGGCGGAGGGCCCAAGAGATCCAGTACTTC
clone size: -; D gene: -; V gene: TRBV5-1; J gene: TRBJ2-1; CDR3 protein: CASSSNLAGSYNEQFF; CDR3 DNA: TGCGCCAGCAGCTCCAACCTGGCAGGGAGTTACAATGAGCAGTTCTTC
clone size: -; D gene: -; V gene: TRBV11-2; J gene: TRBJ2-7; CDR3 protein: CACGGSSYEQYF; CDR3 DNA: TGTGCCTGCGGTGGGAGCTCCTACGAGCAGTATTTC
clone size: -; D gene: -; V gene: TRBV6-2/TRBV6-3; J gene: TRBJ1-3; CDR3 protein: CASTYYGQGSAGNTIYF; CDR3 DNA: TGTGCCAGCACTTACTACGGGCAGGGCTCGGCTGGAAACACCATATATTTT
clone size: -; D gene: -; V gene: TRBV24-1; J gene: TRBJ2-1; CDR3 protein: CVTSDFRDGPSSYNEQFF; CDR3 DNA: TGTGTCACCAGTGATTTCCGGGATGGACCCAGCTCCTACAATGAGCAGTTCTTC
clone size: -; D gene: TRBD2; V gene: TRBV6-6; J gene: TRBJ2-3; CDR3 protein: CASSYPSGGNGETVTQYF; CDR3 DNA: TGTGCCAGCAGTTACCCATCGGGAGGGAACGGCGAGACAGTTACGCAGTATTTT
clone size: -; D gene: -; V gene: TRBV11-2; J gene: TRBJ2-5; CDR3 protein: CGNSLFAGIQETQYF; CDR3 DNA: TGTGGCAACAGCTTATTCGCCGGGATCCAAGAGACCCAGTATTTC
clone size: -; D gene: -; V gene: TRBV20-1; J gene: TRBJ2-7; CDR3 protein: CDARSGNPGVLF; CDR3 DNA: TGCGATGCTAGAAGCGGCAATCCTGGGGTTCTTTTC
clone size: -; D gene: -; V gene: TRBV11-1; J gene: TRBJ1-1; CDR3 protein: CAIEPIRNTDAFF; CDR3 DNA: TGTGCAATAGAACCGATAAGAAACACTGATGCTTTCTTT
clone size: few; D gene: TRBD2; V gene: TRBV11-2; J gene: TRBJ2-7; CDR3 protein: CASSSRLAWDYEQYF; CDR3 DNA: TGTGCCAGCAGTTCTCGACTAGCTTGGGATTACGAGCAGTACTTC
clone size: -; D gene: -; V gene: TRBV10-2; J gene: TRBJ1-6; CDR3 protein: CVSQKEDNSPLHF; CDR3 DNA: TGCGTCAGCCAGAAGGAGGATAATTCACCCCTCCACTTC
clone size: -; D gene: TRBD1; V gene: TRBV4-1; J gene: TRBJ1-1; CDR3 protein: CASSQDPKDRITEAFF; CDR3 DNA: TGCGCTAGCAGCCAAGATCCAAAGGACAGGATCACTGAAGCTTTCTTT
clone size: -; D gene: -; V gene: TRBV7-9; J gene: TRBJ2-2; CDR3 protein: CASSLRQNTGELFF; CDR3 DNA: TGCGCCAGCAGCCTGCGACAGAACACCGGGGAGCTGTTTTTT
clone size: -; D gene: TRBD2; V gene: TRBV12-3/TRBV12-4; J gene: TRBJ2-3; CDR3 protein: CANTPQVLAGFLTQYF; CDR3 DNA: TGTGCCAACACCCCCCAGGTATTAGCGGGGTTCCTTACGCAGTATTTT
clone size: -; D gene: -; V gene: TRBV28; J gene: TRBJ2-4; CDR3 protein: CASNLTRGRGTKNIQYF; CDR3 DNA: TGTGCCAGCAATTTGACTAGGGGGAGGGGGACCAAAAACATTCAGTACTTC
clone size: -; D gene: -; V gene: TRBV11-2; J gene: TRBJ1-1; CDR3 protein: CASSSNVHGTEVFF; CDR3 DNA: TGTGCCAGTAGCTCAAATGTTCACGGGACTGAAGTTTTCTTT
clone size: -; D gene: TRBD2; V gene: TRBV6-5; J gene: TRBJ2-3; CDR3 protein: CASSYSHPGGTDTQYF; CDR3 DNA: TGTGCCAGCAGTTACTCTCACCCGGGGGGGACGGATACGCAGTATTTT
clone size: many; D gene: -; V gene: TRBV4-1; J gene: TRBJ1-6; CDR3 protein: CASSHTNSPLHF; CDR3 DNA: TGCGCCAGCAGCCACACGAATTCACCCCTCCACTTT
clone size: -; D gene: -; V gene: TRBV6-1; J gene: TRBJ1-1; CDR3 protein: CDSRPYRRMNTEAFF; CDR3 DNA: TGTGACAGCAGACCGTACCGACGGATGAACACTGAAGCTTTCTTT
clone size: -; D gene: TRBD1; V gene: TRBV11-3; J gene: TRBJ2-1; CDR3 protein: CASSCLSGQISNEQFF; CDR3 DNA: TGTGCCAGCAGCTGCTTATCGGGACAGATTAGCAATGAGCAGTTCTTC
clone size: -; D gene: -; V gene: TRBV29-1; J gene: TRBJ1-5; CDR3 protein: CSVAGNSDQPQHF; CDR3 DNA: TGCAGTGTTGCGGGAAATAGCGATCAACCCCAGCATTTT
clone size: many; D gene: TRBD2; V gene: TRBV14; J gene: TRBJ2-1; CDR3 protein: CASRGMGGSYNEQFF; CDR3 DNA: TGTGCCAGCAGGGGGATGGGGGGGTCCTACAATGAGCAGTTCTTC
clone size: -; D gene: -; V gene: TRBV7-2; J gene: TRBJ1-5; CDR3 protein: CASSFNSNQPQHF; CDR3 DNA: TGTGCCAGCAGCTTTAATAGCAATCAGCCCCAGCATTTT
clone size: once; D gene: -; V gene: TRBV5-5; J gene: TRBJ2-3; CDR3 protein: CASSLLGRVCTDTHYF; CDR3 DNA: TGTGCCAGCAGCTTGTTGGGCCGGGTATGCACAGATACGCACTATTTT
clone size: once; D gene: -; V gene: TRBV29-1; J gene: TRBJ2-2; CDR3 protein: CSALARGIGELFF; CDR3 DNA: TGCAGCGCACTGGCGAGAGGCATCGGGGAGCTGTTCTTT
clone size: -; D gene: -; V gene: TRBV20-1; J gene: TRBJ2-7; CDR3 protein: CSWGLYEQYF; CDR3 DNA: TGCAGCTGGGGCCTCTACGAGCAGTACTTC
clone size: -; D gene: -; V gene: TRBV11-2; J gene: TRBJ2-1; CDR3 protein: CASSSRIVTGGGLREQFF; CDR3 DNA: TGTGCCAGCAGCTCGCGCATCGTAACTGGCGGTGGACTAAGGGAGCAATTCTTC
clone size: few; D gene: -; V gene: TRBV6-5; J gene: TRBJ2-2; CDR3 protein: CASSYLGQVNAGELFF; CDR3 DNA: TGTGCCAGCAGTTACCTGGGACAAGTGAACGCTGGGGAGCTGTTTTTT
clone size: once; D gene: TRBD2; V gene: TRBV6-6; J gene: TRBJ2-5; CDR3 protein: CVSSYDSGGSQIQYF; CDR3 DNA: TGTGTCAGCAGTTACGATTCGGGGGGGAGTCAGATCCAGTACTTC
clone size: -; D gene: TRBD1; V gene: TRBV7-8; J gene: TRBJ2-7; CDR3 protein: CASNFRTGERSSYEQYF; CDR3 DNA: TGTGCCAGCAACTTCAGGACAGGGGAAAGGAGCTCCTATGAGCAGTACTTC
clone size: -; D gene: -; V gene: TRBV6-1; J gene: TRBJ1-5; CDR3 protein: CARSEKDWTYSNQPQHF; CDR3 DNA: TGTGCCAGAAGTGAAAAGGACTGGACGTACAGCAATCAGCCCCAGCATTTC
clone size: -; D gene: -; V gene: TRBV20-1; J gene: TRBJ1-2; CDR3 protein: CSASPSYPDNGQGGYGYTF; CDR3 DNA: TGCAGTGCTAGCCCCTCCTATCCGGACAATGGGCAGGGAGGCTATGGCTACACCTTC
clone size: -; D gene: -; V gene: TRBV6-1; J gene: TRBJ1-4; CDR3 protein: CASSGQEGRSSEKLFF; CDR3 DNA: TGTGCCAGCAGTGGGCAAGAGGGGAGGAGCAGTGAAAAACTGTTTTTT
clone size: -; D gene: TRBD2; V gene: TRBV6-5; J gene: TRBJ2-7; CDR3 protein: CASSSTTSGAPSNEQYF; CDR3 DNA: TGTGCCAGCAGTTCCACGACTAGCGGGGCCCCTTCCAACGAACAGTACTTC
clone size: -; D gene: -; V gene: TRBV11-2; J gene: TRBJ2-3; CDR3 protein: CASSPLSAANTRYF; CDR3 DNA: TGTGCCAGCAGCCCTCTAAGCGCGGCAAATACTCGGTATTTT
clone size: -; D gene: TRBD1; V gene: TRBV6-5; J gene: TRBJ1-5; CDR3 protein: CASSHTGGNQPQHF; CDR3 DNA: TGTGCCAGCAGTCATACAGGGGGAAATCAACCCCAGCATTTT
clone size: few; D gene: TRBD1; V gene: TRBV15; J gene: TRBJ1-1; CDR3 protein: CATSRQGANTEAFF; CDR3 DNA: TGTGCCACCAGCAGACAGGGGGCGAACACTGAAGCTTTCTTT
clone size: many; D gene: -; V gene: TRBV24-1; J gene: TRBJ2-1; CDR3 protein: CATRGAGNHNEQFF; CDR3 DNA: TGTGCCACCAGGGGCGCGGGGAACCATAATGAGCAGTTCTTC
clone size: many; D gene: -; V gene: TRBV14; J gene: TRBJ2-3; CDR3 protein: CASSPLQGTDTQYF; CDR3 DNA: TGTGCCAGCAGCCCATTACAGGGCACAGATACGCAGTATTTT
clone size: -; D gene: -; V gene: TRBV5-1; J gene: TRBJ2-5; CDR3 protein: CASGKHQGNGETQYF; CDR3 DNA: TGCGCCAGCGGCAAGCATCAGGGGAACGGGGAGACCCAGTACTTC
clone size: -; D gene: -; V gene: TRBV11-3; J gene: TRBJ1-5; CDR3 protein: CASSIQGNQPQHF; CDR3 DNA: TGTGCCAGCAGCATACAAGGGAATCAGCCCCAGCATTTT
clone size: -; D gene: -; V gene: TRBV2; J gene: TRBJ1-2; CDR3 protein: CASSTRLSANYGYTF; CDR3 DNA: TGTGCCAGCAGCACCAGACTGTCAGCTAACTATGGCTACACCTTC
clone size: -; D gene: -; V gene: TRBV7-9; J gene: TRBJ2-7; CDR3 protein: CVSREELTYEQYF; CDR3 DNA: TGTGTCAGCAGGGAGGAGCTTACCTACGAGCAGTACTTC
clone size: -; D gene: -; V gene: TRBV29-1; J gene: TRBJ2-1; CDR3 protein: CSVATGSSCNEQFF; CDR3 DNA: TGCAGCGTTGCGACAGGTAGCTCTTGCAATGAGCAGTTCTTC
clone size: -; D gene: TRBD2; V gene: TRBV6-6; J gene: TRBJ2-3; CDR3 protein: CASMPSLGGDTQYF; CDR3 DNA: TGTGCCAGCATGCCTAGCTTGGGGGGGGATACGCAGTATTTT
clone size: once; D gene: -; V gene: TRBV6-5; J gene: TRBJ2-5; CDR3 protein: CASSYSALPQETQYF; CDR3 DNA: TGTGCCAGCAGTTACTCCGCGCTGCCTCAAGAGACCCAGTACTTC
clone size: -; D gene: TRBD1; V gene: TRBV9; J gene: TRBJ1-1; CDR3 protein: CASSAPTGENTEAFF; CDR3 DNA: TGTGCCAGCAGCGCACCGACAGGGGAGAACACTGAAGCTTTCTTT